This T cell receptor (beta chain) was obtained from a study of blood T cell repertoires in COVID-19 (dated by TCRdb to about 2020). Describing the broader study: Samples covering the acute and convalescent phases of COVID-19 were provided by collaborators in the United States, Italy and Spain. Where available, HLA class I and class II types were obtained from metadata supplied by the sample provider rather than from assay-based typing. Sample metadata almost always included a de-identified subject ID, COVID-19 status, age in years and sex. Deeply sampled blood TCRbeta repertoires from subjects exposed to, actively infected with, or recovered from COVID-19 were included in the dataset. The prospective study material was composed of cDNA or gDNA derived from T cells, B-cell-depleted T cells, or PBMCs. The samples were drawn from two sources: the first 160 participants of the ongoing ImmuneRACE study, and 1,200 or so subjects contributed by 6 global collaborators. The repertoires were released in a freely available public database meant as a resource for research on the immune response to SARS-CoV-2.

A word on this clone: Its antigen is unknown. It has no much larger one-base neighbor in the sample; base qualities were not kept.

TCRbeta CDR3 regions were amplified from genomic DNA using the immunoSEQ Assay, a bias-controlled multiplex PCR. As for how the authors treated the data: Nucleated cell counts per sample were estimated from amplification of reference gene primers within the assay. To quantify the absolute abundance of each unique TCRbeta CDR3 rearrangement, sequence reads were collapsed and filtered. Productive Simpson clonality was computed per sample as the square root of Simpson's diversity index over productive rearrangements. This is the immuneACCESS table as TCRdb keeps it, with only in-frame sequences that have V and J called. A part of the clones is gone; compared with another copy, unresolved V genes explain less than half, and the rest is unexplained. V, J and clone size reflect that table, while D and trimming were determined from the DNA. Counted in this sample were roughly 200,000 clones; about 88% of them appeared once. The ten most abundant clones make up over 15% of the sample.

What the research found in general, with its limitations: The quantity of clinical and demographic metadata differed by source and by participant and was supplied without curation.

In Seattle, one collaborating source enrolled patients while the infection was active and tracked those patients longitudinally over the course of disease. Whole blood was collected in K2EDTA tubes by collaborating institutions according to the institutions' own protocols. For TCRbeta analysis, collaborators shipped samples in one of three forms: frozen whole blood, isolated PBMCs, or DNA extracted from either of those sample types. From a lookup of the germline V gene, CDR1 and CDR2 are SGHDT and YYEEEE. Inclusive of the bounding cysteine and phenylalanine, the CDR3 is 16 residues long. The DNA shown is the 48-base CDR3, in frame from base 1. V is pruned by 4 bases and J by 5 bases, leaving 10 bases of the junction without a gene match.

The sample taken for sequencing was peripheral blood. Recombination connected TRBV5-6 to TRBJ2-2; a stretch of 8 junction bases matches TRBD1. The TCR comes from a man in his fifties with COVID-19, enrolled during active disease. The bases are TGTGCCAGCAGCCACTCGGACAGGGTTAGGACCGGGGAGCTGTTTTTT. Its coded protein is CASSHSDRVRTGELFF. Reference TRBV5-6 and TRBJ2-2 proteins supply the regions before and after the CDR3; the full variable domain is: DAGVTQSPTHLIKTRGQQVTLRCSPKSGHDTVSWYQQALGQGPQFIFQYYEEEERQRGNFPDRFSGHQFPNYSSELNVNALLLGDSALYLCASSHSDRVRTGELFFGEGSRLTVL.